This T cell receptor beta chain emerged from a study of blood T cell repertoires in COVID-19. The germline V gene encodes CDR1 SGHTA and CDR2 FQGNSA. This CDR3 is 18 amino acids long. V gave up 2 bases and J gave up 0 bases; unmatched junction bases: 12. The protocol was immunoSEQ multiplex PCR, while the TCRdb copy is restricted to in-frame clones and leaves out a portion. The table lists about 190,000 clones, about 83% of them singletons. This clone has only one observation. This rearrangement joins TRBV7-2 to TRBJ1-1; 7 nucleotides match TRBD1. The receptor's source is a woman in her 70s with active or convalescent COVID-19. Specimen: peripheral blood. DNA for the CDR3: TGTGCCAGCAGCTTAAGACAGGGCGGAATTAAGATGAACACTGAAGCTTTCTTT. Its translation is CASSLRQGGIKMNTEAFF. The full variable domain, completed using reference TRBV7-2 and TRBJ1-1, is GAGVSQSPSNKVTEKGKDVELRCDPISGHTALYWYRQSLGQGLEFLIYFQGNSAPDKSGLPSDRFSAERTGGSVSTLTIQRTQQEDSAVYLCASSLRQGGIKMNTEAFFGQGTRLTVV.